The rows below give T cell receptor beta chains drawn from one sample of a study of blood T cell repertoires in COVID-19. The protocol was immunoSEQ multiplex PCR, while the TCRdb copy is restricted to in-frame clones and leaves out a portion. The sample shows about 320,000 clones, 90% of them seen only once. The sequenced material came from PBMCs or T cells enriched from blood (not recorded which). The receptors shown here come from a woman in her 30s who had been exposed to COVID-19. Each CDR3 is given with its conserved first and last residue. Each record gives: clone size, D gene, J gene, V gene, CDR3 DNA, CDR3 protein. D genes are given only for firm matches. Part of the rows lack a size; the others show once, few, many or a class for expanded clones.

clone size: -; D gene: TRBD1; J gene: TRBJ1-1; V gene: TRBV5-5; CDR3 DNA: TGTGCCAGCAGCTCGGGACACAGGGGGGACACTGAAGCTTTCTTT; CDR3 protein: CASSSGHRGDTEAFF
clone size: few; D gene: -; J gene: TRBJ2-1; V gene: TRBV7-8; CDR3 DNA: TGTGCCAGCAGCTGGGGAAGACAGTATGAGCAGTTCTTC; CDR3 protein: CASSWGRQYEQFF
clone size: -; D gene: TRBD1; J gene: TRBJ1-2; V gene: TRBV27; CDR3 DNA: TGTGCCAGCAGTCTTTCAGGGGGCGGGGGCTACACCTTC; CDR3 protein: CASSLSGGGGYTF
clone size: -; D gene: -; J gene: TRBJ1-4; V gene: TRBV5-1; CDR3 DNA: TGCGCCAGCAGCTTGGTGGGCAGGGATAATGAAAAACTGTTTTTT; CDR3 protein: CASSLVGRDNEKLFF
clone size: -; D gene: -; J gene: TRBJ2-7; V gene: TRBV4-2; CDR3 DNA: TGTGCCAGCAGCCAAGCCAGGGCCTACGAGCAGTACTTC; CDR3 protein: CASSQARAYEQYF
clone size: -; D gene: TRBD2; J gene: TRBJ2-3; V gene: TRBV2; CDR3 DNA: TGTGCCAGCAGCCCGGGACTAGCGGGGGCCCTTCTCACAGATACGCAGTATTTT; CDR3 protein: CASSPGLAGALLTDTQYF
clone size: -; D gene: -; J gene: TRBJ2-3; V gene: TRBV12-2; CDR3 DNA: TGTGCAAGTCGCTTAGCGTTGCAGTACACAGATACGCAGTATTTT; CDR3 protein: CASRLALQYTDTQYF
clone size: few; D gene: -; J gene: TRBJ1-2; V gene: TRBV20-1; CDR3 DNA: TGCAGTGCTAGTTACAGGGACTATGGCTACACCTTC; CDR3 protein: CSASYRDYGYTF
clone size: -; D gene: -; J gene: TRBJ1-1; V gene: TRBV7-2; CDR3 DNA: TGTGCCAGCAGCTTACGCTCCCCCCGCCTCCAGACAGTAAGGGCTGAAGCTTTCTTT; CDR3 protein: CASSLRSPRLQTVRAEAFF
clone size: few; D gene: TRBD2; J gene: TRBJ2-2; V gene: TRBV4-2; CDR3 DNA: TGTGCCAGCAGCCAAGATCCCTTTAGCGGGGGGAACACCGGGGAGCTGTTTTTT; CDR3 protein: CASSQDPFSGGNTGELFF
clone size: -; D gene: TRBD1; J gene: TRBJ1-2; V gene: TRBV7-6; CDR3 DNA: TGTGCCAGCAGCACCGGGACAGGGGAAGAAGGCTACACCTTC; CDR3 protein: CASSTGTGEEGYTF
clone size: -; D gene: -; J gene: TRBJ1-3; V gene: TRBV5-1; CDR3 DNA: TGCGCCAGCAGCGACAGTCCCCGCGGACTACGAAACACCATATATTTT; CDR3 protein: CASSDSPRGLRNTIYF
clone size: -; D gene: -; J gene: TRBJ1-2; V gene: TRBV5-1; CDR3 DNA: TGCGCCAGCAGCTTGGAGATGGGCAGCTATGGCTACACCTTC; CDR3 protein: CASSLEMGSYGYTF
clone size: once; D gene: TRBD1; J gene: TRBJ1-2; V gene: TRBV2; CDR3 DNA: TGTGCCAGCAGTCGACAGGGTGTCCCACATGGCTACACCTTC; CDR3 protein: CASSRQGVPHGYTF
clone size: -; D gene: TRBD1; J gene: TRBJ1-2; V gene: TRBV10-3; CDR3 DNA: TGTGCCATCCGACCGGACAGGGGAAATGAAAGGGCTAACTATGGCTACACCTTC; CDR3 protein: CAIRPDRGNERANYGYTF
clone size: -; D gene: -; J gene: TRBJ1-5; V gene: TRBV10-3; CDR3 DNA: TGTGCCATCAGTGAGTCGGGGGGGCTCTCAAACCGTGGTAGCAATCAGCCCCAGCATTTT; CDR3 protein: CAISESGGLSNRGSNQPQHF
clone size: -; D gene: TRBD1; J gene: TRBJ1-2; V gene: TRBV4-1; CDR3 DNA: TGCGCCAGCAGCACGACAGGGGGCCCTGACTATGGCTACACCTTC; CDR3 protein: CASSTTGGPDYGYTF